This T cell receptor beta chain originates from a study of PD-1 blockade in classical Hodgkin lymphoma. Produced via immunoSEQ multiplex PCR; TCRdb's table is partial and in-frame only. The sample carries around 20,000 clones, less than 75% recorded once. Findings and limits, study-wide: Healthy donors were reported to have higher baseline TCR diversity than newly diagnosed patients. In CD4+ cells, TCR diversity went up significantly by C4D1, but in CD8+ cells it did not.

Comment on this clone: What it binds is not known.

Patients all relapsed after autologous stem cell transplantation, and there was variation in brentuximab vedotin exposure. Best responses included complete response and partial response; otherwise, the best response was progressive disease. Germline V CDR1 and CDR2: SGHVS, FQNEAQ. V gave up 6 bases and J gave up 6 bases; unmatched junction bases: 3. The CDR3 has 13 residues. The sequence came from a human donor with classical Hodgkin lymphoma. Sequences were derived from peripheral blood mononuclear cells (PBMCs), sampled before the second cycle of nivolumab. The chain joins TRBV7-8 to TRBJ2-7; 12 bases are shared with TRBD2. The CDR3 loop reads CASRTSGRSEQYF. Written as DNA, the CDR3 is TGTGCCAGCAGGACTAGCGGGAGATCCGAGCAGTACTTC.